These 8 T cell receptor beta chains were sequenced from one sample in a study of T cell responses to AZD1222 COVID-19 vaccine. Method: immunoSEQ multiplex PCR; TCRdb's copy keeps in-frame clones and lacks some. The sample includes 110,000 to 150,000 clones, approximately 92% of them seen just once. The material sequenced was peripheral blood, taken 28 days after the second AZD1222 dose. The receptor set was obtained from an adult who received the AZD1222 COVID-19 vaccine.

The J gene is TRBJ2-5, the V gene TRBV7-9, with D maybe TRBD1 (6 bases). The CDR3 sequence is 14 residues long. CDR1 is SEHNR and CDR2 is FQNEAQ in the germline V gene (reference sequence). Trimming pared 6 bases from V and 5 bases from J, leaving 16 bases between. DNA for the CDR3: TGTGCCAGCAGTCCTCCCCTCCAGGGGGAGACCCAGTACTTC. This encodes CASSPPLQGETQYF.

V is TRBV30 and J is TRBJ2-7; the match to TRBD2 covers 9 bases. V trimming: 1 base; J trimming: 1 base; junction bases outside the gene matches: 8. Germline CDR1 reads GTSNPN; CDR2 reads SVGIG (reference sequence). The CDR3 length is 16 residues. The CDR3 sequence: CAWSDRTSAASYEQYF. In nucleotides, the CDR3 is TGTGCCTGGAGTGACCGGACTAGCGCTGCTTCCTACGAGCAGTACTTC.

The chain recombines TRBV19 with TRBJ1-1; D not resolved. The germline CDR1 and CDR2 sequences are LNHDA and SQIVND (reference sequence). CDR3 length equals 12 residues. V gave up 9 bases and J gave up 5 bases, with 13 bases separating them. The CDR3 DNA reads as TGTGCCAGCTTCCAGAGTGGGACTGAAGCTTTCTTT. Translation gives CASFQSGTEAFF.

The chain joins TRBV11-2 to TRBJ2-7; TRBD2 might be the D (6 bases). V was shortened by 5 bases and J by 4 bases, with 15 bases between the two germline ends. This CDR3 region has 14 residues. Germline V lookup: CDR1 SGHAT, CDR2 FQNNGV. This CDR3 is CASSPELASYEQYF. The CDR3 region has the DNA TGTGCCAGCAGCCCCGAACTAGCTTCTTACGAGCAGTACTTC.

The chain uses TRBV27 and TRBJ2-1; the D gene is possibly TRBD2 (5 bases). Trimming removed 1 base at V and 3 bases at J, with 25 bases between. There are 20 residues in the CDR3. The germline CDR1 and CDR2 sequences are MNHEY and SMNVEV (reference sequence). The CDR3 loop is CASSLFSPRTRAEVYNEQFF. The CDR3 region has the DNA TGTGCCAGCAGTTTATTTTCCCCTCGTACTAGGGCAGAAGTCTACAATGAGCAGTTCTTC.

Only one count was recorded for this clone. The gene calls are TRBV7-2 and TRBJ2-3; D remains ambiguous. The CDR3 is 15 residues long. V dropped 0 bases and J dropped 1 base, with 8 bases sitting between them. Germline CDR1 is SGHTA and CDR2 is FQGNSA. The CDR3 is CASSLARQGTDTQYF. As DNA, the CDR3 is TGTGCCAGCAGCTTAGCGCGTCAGGGCACAGATACGCAGTATTTT.

The chain uses TRBV30 and TRBJ1-5; D remains unclear. CDR3 length equals 13 residues. Germline assignment: CDR1 GTSNPN and CDR2 SVGIG (reference sequence). Deletions cut 0 bases from V and 3 bases from J, with 6 bases between. The chain's CDR3 is CAWSVTDNQPQHF. The CDR3 DNA is TGTGCCTGGAGTGTAACGGACAATCAGCCCCAGCATTTT.

This rearrangement joins TRBV4-3 to TRBJ2-7; 10 positions match TRBD2. V trimming: 4 bases; J trimming: 4 bases; junction bases outside the gene matches: 4. Germline CDR1 reads LGHNA; CDR2 reads YSLEER. The CDR3 has 14 amino acids. CDR3 region: CASSRWTSGYEQYF. The CDR3 nucleotides read TGCGCCAGCAGCCGGTGGACTAGCGGATACGAGCAGTACTTC.